This T cell receptor beta chain was obtained from a study of blood T cell repertoires in COVID-19. About the research overall: The samples span acute and convalescent COVID-19 from the United States, Italy and Spain. T cells, B-cell-depleted T cells, or PBMCs provided the cDNA or gDNA that served as material.

Per the original data handling: By means of reference gene primer amplification, nucleated cell counts were estimated. Assay used: immunoSEQ multiplex PCR; TCRdb lists only in-frame clones, some missing. Clone size and the V and J calls come from that table; the DNA yielded D and trimming. The table lists about 15,000 clones, about 80% of them singletons. The germline V gene has CDR1 SGHNT and CDR2 YYREEE (reference sequence). V gave up 5 bases and J gave up 5 bases; unmatched junction bases: 6. The CDR3 extends over 13 amino acids. This chain connects TRBV5-4 to TRBJ2-5; TRBD2 aligns across 7 bases. Specimen: peripheral blood. This receptor was obtained from a man between 65 and 85 years old with active or convalescent COVID-19. The CDR3 sequence is CASRGRAGETQYF. In DNA form, the CDR3 reads TGTGCCAGCAGGGGGAGGGCGGGGGAGACCCAGTACTTC.